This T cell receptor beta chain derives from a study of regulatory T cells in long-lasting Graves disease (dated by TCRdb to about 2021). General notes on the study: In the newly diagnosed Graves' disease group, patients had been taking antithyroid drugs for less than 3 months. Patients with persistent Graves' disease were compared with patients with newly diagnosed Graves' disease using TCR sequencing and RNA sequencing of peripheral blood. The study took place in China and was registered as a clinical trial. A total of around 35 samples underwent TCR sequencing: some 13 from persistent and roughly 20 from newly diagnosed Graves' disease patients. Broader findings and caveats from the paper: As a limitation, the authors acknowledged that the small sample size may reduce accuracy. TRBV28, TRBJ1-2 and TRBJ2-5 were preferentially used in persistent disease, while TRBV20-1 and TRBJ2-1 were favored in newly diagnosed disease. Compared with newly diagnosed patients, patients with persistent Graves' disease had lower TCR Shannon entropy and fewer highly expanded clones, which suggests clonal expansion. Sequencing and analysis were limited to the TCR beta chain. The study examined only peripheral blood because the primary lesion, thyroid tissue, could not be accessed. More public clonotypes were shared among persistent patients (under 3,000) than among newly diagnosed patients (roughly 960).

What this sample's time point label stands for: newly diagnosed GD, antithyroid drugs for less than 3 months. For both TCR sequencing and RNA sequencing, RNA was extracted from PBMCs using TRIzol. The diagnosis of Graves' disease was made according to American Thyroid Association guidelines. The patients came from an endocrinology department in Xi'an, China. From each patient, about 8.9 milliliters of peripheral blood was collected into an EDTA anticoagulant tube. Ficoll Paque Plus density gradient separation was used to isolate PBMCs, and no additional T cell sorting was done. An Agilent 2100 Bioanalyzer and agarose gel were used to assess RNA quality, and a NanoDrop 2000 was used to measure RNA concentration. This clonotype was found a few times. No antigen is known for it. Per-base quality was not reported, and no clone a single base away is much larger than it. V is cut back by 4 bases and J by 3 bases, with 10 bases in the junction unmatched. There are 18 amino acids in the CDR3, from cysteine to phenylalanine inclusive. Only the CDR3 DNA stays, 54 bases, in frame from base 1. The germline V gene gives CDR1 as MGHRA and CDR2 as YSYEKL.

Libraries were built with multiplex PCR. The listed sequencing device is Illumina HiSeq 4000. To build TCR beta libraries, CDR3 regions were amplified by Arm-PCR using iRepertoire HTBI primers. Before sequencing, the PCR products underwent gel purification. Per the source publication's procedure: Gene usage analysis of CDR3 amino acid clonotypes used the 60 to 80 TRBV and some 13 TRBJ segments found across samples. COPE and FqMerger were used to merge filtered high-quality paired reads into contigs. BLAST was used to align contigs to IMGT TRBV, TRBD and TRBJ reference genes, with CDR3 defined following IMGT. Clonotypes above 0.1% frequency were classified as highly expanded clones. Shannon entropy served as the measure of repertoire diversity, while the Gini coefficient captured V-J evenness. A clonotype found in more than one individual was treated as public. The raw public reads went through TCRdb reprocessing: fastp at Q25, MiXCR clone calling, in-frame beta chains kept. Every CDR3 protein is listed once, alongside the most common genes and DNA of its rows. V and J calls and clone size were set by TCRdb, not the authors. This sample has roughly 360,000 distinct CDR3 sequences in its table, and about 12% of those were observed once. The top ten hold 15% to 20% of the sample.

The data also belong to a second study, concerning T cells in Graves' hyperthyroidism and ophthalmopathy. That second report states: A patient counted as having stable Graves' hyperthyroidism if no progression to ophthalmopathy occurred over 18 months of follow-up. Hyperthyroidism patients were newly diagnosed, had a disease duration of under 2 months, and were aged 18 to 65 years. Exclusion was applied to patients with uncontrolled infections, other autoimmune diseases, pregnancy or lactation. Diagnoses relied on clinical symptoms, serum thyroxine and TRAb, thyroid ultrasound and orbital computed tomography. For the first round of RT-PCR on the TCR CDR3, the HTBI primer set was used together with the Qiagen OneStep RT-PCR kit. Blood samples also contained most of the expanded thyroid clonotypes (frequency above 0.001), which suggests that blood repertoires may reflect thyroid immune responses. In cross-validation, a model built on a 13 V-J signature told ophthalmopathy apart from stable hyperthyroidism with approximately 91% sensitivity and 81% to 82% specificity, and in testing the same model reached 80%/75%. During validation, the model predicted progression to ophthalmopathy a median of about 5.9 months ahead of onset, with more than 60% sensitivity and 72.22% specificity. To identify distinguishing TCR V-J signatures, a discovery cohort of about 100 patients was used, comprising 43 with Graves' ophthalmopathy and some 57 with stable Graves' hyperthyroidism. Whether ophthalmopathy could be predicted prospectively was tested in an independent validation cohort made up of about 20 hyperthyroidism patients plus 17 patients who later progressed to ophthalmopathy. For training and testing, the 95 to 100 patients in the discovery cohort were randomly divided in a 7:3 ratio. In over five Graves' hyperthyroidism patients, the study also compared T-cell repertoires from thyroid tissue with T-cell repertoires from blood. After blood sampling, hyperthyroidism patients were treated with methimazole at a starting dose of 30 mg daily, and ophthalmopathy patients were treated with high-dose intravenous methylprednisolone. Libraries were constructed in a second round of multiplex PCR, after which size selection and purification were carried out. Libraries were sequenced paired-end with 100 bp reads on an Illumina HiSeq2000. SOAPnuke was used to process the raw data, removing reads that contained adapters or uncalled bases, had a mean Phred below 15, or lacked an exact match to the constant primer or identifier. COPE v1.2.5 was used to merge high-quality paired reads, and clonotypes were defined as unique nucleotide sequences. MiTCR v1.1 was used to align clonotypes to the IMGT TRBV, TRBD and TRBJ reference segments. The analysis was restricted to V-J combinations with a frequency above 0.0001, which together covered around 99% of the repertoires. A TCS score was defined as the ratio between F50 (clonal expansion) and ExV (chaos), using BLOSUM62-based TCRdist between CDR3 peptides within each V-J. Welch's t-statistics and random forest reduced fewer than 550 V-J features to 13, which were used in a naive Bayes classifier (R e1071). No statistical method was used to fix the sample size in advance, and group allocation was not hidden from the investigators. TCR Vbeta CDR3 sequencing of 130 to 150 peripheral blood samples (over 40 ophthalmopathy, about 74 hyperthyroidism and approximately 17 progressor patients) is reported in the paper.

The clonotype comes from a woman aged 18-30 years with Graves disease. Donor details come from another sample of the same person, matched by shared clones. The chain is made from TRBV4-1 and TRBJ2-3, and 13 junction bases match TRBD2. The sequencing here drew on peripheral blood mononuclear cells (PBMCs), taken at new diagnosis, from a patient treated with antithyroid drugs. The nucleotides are TGCGCCAGCAGCCGGACTAGCGGGGGAAGATCCCTTACAGATACGCAGTATTTT. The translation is CASSRTSGGRSLTDTQYF.